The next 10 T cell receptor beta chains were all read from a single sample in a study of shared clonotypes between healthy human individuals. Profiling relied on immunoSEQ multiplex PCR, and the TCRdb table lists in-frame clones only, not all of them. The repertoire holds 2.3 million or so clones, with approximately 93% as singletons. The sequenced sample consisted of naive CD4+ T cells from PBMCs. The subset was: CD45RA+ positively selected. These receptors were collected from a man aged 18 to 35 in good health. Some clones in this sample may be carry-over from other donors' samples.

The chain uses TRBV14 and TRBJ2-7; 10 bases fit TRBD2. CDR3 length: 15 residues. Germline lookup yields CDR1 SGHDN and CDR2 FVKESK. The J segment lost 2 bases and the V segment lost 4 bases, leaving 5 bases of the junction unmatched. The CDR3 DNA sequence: TGTGCCAGCAGCCCAATTGGACTAGCGGCCTACGAGCAGTACTTC. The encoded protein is CASSPIGLAAYEQYF.

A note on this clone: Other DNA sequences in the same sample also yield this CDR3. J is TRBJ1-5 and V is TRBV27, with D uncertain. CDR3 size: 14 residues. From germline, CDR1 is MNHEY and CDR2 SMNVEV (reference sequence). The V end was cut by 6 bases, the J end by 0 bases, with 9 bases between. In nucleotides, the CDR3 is TGTGCCAGCAGCAGTAGTTATAGCAATCAGCCCCAGCATTTT. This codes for CASSSSYSNQPQHF.

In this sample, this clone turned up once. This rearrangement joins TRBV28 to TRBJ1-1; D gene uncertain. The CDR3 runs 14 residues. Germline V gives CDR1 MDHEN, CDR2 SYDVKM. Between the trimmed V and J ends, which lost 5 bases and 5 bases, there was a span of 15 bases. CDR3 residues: CASSTWEGGTEAFF. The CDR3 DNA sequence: TGTGCCAGCAGTACCTGGGAAGGTGGGACTGAAGCTTTCTTT.

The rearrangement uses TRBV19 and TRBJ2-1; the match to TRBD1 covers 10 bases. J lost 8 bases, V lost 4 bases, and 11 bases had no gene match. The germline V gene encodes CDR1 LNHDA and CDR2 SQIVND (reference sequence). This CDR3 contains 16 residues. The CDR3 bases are TGTGCCAGTAGTAGGATAACCGGGACAGGGGCCCATGAGCAGTTCTTC. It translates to CASSRITGTGAHEQFF.

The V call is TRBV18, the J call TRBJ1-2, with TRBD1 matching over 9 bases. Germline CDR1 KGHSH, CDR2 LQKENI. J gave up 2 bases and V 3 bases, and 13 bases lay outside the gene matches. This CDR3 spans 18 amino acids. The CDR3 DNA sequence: TGTGCCAGCTCACCGAACCTCTTAAACAGGGGGCGAAACTATGGCTACACCTTC. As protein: CASSPNLLNRGRNYGYTF.

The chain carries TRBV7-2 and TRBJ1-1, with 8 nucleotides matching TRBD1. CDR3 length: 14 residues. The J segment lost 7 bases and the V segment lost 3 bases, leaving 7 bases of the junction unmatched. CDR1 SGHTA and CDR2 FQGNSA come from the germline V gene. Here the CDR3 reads CASSFQGQALEAFF. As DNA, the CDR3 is TGTGCCAGCAGCTTCCAGGGACAGGCCCTTGAAGCTTTCTTT. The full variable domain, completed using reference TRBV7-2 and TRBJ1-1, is GAGVSQSPSNKVTEKGKDVELRCDPISGHTALYWYRQSLGQGLEFLIYFQGNSAPDKSGLPSDRFSAERTGGSVSTLTIQRTQQEDSAVYLCASSFQGQALEAFFGQGTRLTVV.

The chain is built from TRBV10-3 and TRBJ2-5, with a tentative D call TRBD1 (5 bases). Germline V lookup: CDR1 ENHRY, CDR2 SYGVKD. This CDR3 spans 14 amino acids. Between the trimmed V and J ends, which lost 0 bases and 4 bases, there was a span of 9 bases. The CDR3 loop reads CAISESQGGETQYF. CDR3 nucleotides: TGTGCCATCAGTGAGTCGCAGGGTGGAGAGACCCAGTACTTC.

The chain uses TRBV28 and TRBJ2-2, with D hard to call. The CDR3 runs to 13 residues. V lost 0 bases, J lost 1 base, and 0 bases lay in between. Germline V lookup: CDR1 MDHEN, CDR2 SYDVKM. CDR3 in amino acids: CASSLWNTGELFF. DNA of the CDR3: TGTGCCAGCAGTTTATGGAACACCGGGGAGCTGTTTTTT.

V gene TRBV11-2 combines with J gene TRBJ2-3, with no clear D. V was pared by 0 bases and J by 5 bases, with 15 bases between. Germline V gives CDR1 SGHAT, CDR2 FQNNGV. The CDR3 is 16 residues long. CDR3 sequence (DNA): TGTGCCAGCAGCTTAGATCTTTTAGGATGGGGAGATACGCAGTATTTT. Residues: CASSLDLLGWGDTQYF. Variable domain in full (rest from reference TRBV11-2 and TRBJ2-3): EAGVAQSPRYKIIEKRQSVAFWCNPISGHATLYWYQQILGQGPKLLIQFQNNGVVDDSQLPKDRFSAERLKGVDSTLKIQPAKLEDSAVYLCASSLDLLGWGDTQYFGPGTRLTVL.

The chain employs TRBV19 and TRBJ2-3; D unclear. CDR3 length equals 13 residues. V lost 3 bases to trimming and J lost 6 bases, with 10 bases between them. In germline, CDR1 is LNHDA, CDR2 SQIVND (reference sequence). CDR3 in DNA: TGTGCCAGTAGTATCCTCCTGATGGATACGCAGTATTTT. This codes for CASSILLMDTQYF. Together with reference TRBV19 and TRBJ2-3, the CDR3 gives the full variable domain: DGGITQSPKYLFRKEGQNVTLSCEQNLNHDAMYWYRQDPGQGLRLIYYSQIVNDFQKGDIAEGYSVSREKKESFPLTVTSAQKNPTAFYLCASSILLMDTQYFGPGTRLTVL.